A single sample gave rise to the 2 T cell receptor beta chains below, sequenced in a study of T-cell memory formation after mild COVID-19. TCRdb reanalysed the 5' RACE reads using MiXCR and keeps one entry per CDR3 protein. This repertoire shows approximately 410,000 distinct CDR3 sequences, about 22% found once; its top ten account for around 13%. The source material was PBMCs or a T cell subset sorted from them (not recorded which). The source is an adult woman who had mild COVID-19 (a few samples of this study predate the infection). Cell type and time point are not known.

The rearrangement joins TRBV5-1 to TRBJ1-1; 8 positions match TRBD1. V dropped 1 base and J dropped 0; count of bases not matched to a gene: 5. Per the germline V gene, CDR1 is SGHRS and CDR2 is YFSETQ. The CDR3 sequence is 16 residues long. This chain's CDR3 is CASSLRQGRVNTEAFF. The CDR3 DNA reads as TGCGCCAGCAGCTTGAGACAGGGGCGGGTGAACACTGAAGCTTTCTTT.

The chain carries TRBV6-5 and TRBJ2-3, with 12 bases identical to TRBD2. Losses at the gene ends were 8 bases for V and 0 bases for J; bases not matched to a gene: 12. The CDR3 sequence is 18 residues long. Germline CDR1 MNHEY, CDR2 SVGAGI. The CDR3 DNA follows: TGTGCCAGCGGCCGAAGGACTAGCGGGGCCTCTAGCACAGATACGCAGTATTTT. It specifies CASGRRTSGASSTDTQYF.